This is a list of T cell receptor beta chains from one sample in a study of shared clonotypes between healthy human individuals. Libraries were prepared by immunoSEQ multiplex PCR; TCRdb keeps only in-frame clonotypes and omits some of them. The data show just over 2,000,000 clones, around 96% seen once. Specimen: naive CD8+ T cells sorted from blood. The receptors stem from a young man in good health. The CDR3 runs from the conserved cysteine through the conserved F or W. Fields, in order: J gene, V gene, CDR3 protein.

J: TRBJ1-2; V: TRBV27; CDR3: CASSELHSGTPNYGYTF
J: TRBJ2-2; V: TRBV6-5; CDR3: CASSYSAGEVTGELFF
J: TRBJ2-3; V: TRBV10-2; CDR3: CASSEDSGSTDTQYF
J: TRBJ2-5; V: TRBV30; CDR3: CAWSVVSYETQYF
J: TRBJ2-7; V: TRBV11-3; CDR3: CASSLGQTYEQYF
J: TRBJ1-3; V: TRBV6-5; CDR3: CASSYSERNSGNTIYF
J: TRBJ1-1; V: TRBV5-5; CDR3: CASSLPGTGFFPEAFF
J: TRBJ2-7; V: TRBV7-6; CDR3: CASSLGTGNAYEQYF
J: TRBJ1-1; V: TRBV6-5; CDR3: CASSYGTGSYEFF
J: TRBJ1-1; V: TRBV7-9; CDR3: CASSPSDRGLF
J: TRBJ2-1; V: TRBV6-5; CDR3: CASSYPGTRNEQFF
J: TRBJ2-7; V: TRBV11-2; CDR3: CASSFDMYEQYF
J: TRBJ2-7; V: TRBV4-1; CDR3: CASSHGTGEQYF
J: TRBJ2-2; V: TRBV4-3; CDR3: CASSHDFGHTGELFF
J: TRBJ1-2; V: TRBV10-3; CDR3: CAISESGAEANYGYTF
J: TRBJ2-7; V: TRBV6-6; CDR3: CASSTGLAGEEQYF
J: TRBJ2-1; V: TRBV27; CDR3: CASSTLAGYNEQFF
J: TRBJ1-5; V: TRBV10-2; CDR3: CASANPPGPPNQPQHF
J: TRBJ2-7; V: TRBV6-5; CDR3: CASRILAGEGYEQYF
J: TRBJ1-1; V: TRBV4-1; CDR3: CASSQETGLNTEAFF
J: TRBJ2-1; V: TRBV19; CDR3: CAASGDEIEQFF
J: TRBJ1-1; V: TRBV5-6; CDR3: CASSFSNTEAFF